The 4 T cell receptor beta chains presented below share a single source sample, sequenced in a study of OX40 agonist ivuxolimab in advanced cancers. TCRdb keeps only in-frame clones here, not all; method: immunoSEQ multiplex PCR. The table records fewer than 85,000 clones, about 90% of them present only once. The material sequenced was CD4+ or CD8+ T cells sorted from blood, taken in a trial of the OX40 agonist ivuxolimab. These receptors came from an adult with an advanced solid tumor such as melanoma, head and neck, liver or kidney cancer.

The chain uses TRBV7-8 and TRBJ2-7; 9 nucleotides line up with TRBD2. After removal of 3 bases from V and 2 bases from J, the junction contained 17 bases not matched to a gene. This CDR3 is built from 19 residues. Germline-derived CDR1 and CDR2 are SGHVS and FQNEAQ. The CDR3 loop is CASSFRLAESTGSPYEQYF. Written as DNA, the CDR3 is TGTGCCAGCAGCTTCCGACTAGCGGAAAGTACAGGTTCCCCCTACGAGCAGTACTTC.

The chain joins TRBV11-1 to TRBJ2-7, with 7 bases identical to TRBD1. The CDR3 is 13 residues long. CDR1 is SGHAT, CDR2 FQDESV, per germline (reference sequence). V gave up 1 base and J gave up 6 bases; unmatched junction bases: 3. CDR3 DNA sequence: TGTGCCAGCAGCTTAGAATCAGGGGGCGAGCAGTACTTC. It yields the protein CASSLESGGEQYF.

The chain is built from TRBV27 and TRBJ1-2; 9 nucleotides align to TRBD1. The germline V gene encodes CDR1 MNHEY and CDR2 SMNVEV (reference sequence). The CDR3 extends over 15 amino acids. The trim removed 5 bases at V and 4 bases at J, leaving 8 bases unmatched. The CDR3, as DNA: TGTGCCAGCAGTCCCACAGGGGGCGGTGGCTATGGCTACACCTTC. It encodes CASSPTGGGGYGYTF.

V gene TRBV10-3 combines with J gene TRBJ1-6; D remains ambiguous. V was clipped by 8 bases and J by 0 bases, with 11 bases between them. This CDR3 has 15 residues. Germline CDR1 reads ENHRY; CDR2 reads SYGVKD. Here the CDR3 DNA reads TGTGCCATCTCGGTAGGGAGCTCCTATAATTCACCCCTCCACTTT. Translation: CAISVGSSYNSPLHF.